This T cell receptor (beta chain) originates from a study of CD8 T cells in ankylosing spondylitis (TCRdb year 2017). Regarding the complete study: The study profiled T cell receptor beta repertoires in healthy donors and ankylosing spondylitis patients to find disease-linked TCR variants. The whole study cohort included roughly 110 healthy donors and around 25 ankylosing spondylitis patients. Peripheral blood was sampled, and synovial fluid was additionally collected from ankylosing spondylitis patients.

The CDR3 runs 15 amino acids, cysteine and phenylalanine included. The kept DNA is CDR3 alone, 45 bases in frame from the first base. V is pared back by 1 base and J by 8 bases, with 15 bases lying between the germline termini. The data were produced on an Illumina HiSeq 2500. TCR beta libraries were prepared by quantitative 5'-RACE with molecular barcodes. As for the authors' bioinformatics: To identify disease-linked TCR variants, a new computational method was used, one built on a probabilistic model of VDJ rearrangement. TCRdb trimmed the raw reads at Q25, called clones with MiXCR and kept productive beta chains. Identical CDR3 protein sequences are pooled into one entry, listed with their most common genes and DNA. These V and J calls rely on TCRdb rather than the paper's analysis. The sample includes fewer than 500,000 distinct CDR3 sequences, with 20% to 25% observed a single time. Clones ranked in the top ten supply around 17% of the sample.

This clonotype was observed a few times. Its target antigen remains unknown. Per-nucleotide qualities are absent, and no much larger clonotype sits a single base away. Summary of the overall study and its limitations: According to the report, matched synovial fluid samples from ankylosing spondylitis patients were significantly enriched for the disease-linked clones. In peripheral blood, the disease-linked clones were found at relatively low frequencies and had a CD8+ phenotype. Blood from ankylosing spondylitis patients appeared to be characterized by a TCR beta motif made up of several highly homologous amino acid variants. Some of the motif variants had been reported before in the synovial fluid and blood of reactive arthritis patients, a finding that suggests common disease-initiation mechanisms.

The specimen was blood, either unsorted or a sorted T cell fraction (not recorded which). The chain is encoded by TRBV12-3 or TRBV12-4 joined to TRBJ2-1; the D segment could be TRBD2, given 5 matching bases. This receptor was taken from a male donor with ankylosing spondylitis. The encoded CDR3 is CASSLGSIGKDEQFF. The DNA sequence reads TGTGCCAGCAGTTTAGGTTCCATCGGGAAGGATGAGCAGTTCTTC.